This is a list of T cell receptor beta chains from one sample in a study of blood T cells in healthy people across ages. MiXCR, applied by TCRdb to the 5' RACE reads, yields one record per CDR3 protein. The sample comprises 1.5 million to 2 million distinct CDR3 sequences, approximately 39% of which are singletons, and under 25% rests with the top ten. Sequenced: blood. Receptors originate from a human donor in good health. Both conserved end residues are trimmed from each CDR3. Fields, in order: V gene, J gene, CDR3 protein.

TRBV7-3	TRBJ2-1	ASSLTRVAHEQF
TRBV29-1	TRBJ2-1	SVDPGGTQQV
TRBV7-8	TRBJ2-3	ASRYADTQY
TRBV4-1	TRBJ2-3	ASSQRGVRRSGEEDTQY
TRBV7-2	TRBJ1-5	ASSFQTGGNQPQH
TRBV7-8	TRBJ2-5	ASSLLHQETQY
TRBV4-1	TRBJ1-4	ASSLSPSTNEKLF
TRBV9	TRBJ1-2	ASSVVQSGYT
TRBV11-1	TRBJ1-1	ASSLNIHEAF
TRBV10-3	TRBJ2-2	AISEPGGGDTGELF
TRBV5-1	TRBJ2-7	ASSFATGTGEQY
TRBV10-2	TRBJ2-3	ASSPGTSGWGDTQY
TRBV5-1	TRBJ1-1	ASSWGGQGMFTEAF
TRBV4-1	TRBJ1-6	ASSEYLNGQGVSPLH
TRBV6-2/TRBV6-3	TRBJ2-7	ASSSPRTGYEQY
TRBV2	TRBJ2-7	ASSDRQGVGEQY
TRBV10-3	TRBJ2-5	AIRRTGDETQY
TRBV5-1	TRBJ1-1	ASSTRTGDTEAF
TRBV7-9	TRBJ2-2	ASSLDWGANTGELF
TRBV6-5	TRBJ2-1	ASSPSGASYNEQF
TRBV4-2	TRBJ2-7	ASSLSSGGNEQY
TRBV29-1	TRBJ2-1	SVERVSSYNEQF
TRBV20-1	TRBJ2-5	SARSRTSGETQY